The rows below give T cell receptor beta chains drawn from one sample of a study of OX40 agonist ivuxolimab in advanced cancers. Assay: immunoSEQ multiplex PCR; the TCRdb copy retains only in-frame clones and omits some. The sample carries 20,000 to 25,000 clones, 80% to 90% recorded once. The sequencing used CD4+ or CD8+ T cells sorted from blood, collected in a trial of the OX40 agonist ivuxolimab. The source is an adult with an advanced solid tumor such as melanoma, head and neck, liver or kidney cancer. The CDR3 runs from the conserved cysteine through the conserved F or W. A D gene is named only where the DNA matches it firmly. The size field is filled for only some rows; it gives once, few, many or a size class.

d_call	clone_size	j_call	v_call	cdr3_nt	cdr3_aa
.	once	TRBJ1-1	TRBV5-8	TGTGCCAGCAGCTTGGCTCCAAGCATGAACACTGAAGCTTTCTTT	CASSLAPSMNTEAFF
TRBD1	.	TRBJ1-2	TRBV27	TGTGCCAGCAGCCCCGGAACAGGGGTAGGTGGCTACACCTTC	CASSPGTGVGGYTF
TRBD1	once	TRBJ2-7	TRBV7-9	TGTGCCAGCAGCTCATTCAGGGGGACGGGGTCCTACGAGCAGTACTTC	CASSSFRGTGSYEQYF
TRBD1	.	TRBJ1-4	TRBV7-8	TGTGCCAGCAGTTTACAGGGGAGGAGTGAAAAACTGTTTTTT	CASSLQGRSEKLFF
TRBD1	.	TRBJ1-1	TRBV28	TGTGCCAGCGGAGCGGCGGCAGGGGGGTACACTGAAGCTTTCTTT	CASGAAAGGYTEAFF
TRBD1	.	TRBJ1-2	TRBV11-2	TGTGCCAGCAGCCCCTGGGACAGGGGCGGCTATGGCTACACCTTC	CASSPWDRGGYGYTF
.	.	TRBJ2-1	TRBV21-1	TGTGCCAGCAGCATGCGAAGGGTAAATGAGCAGTTCTTC	CASSMRRVNEQFF
.	.	TRBJ2-7	TRBV4-1	TGCGCCAGCAGCCAAGAGCCACTCGTCTACGAGCAGTACTTC	CASSQEPLVYEQYF
TRBD2	.	TRBJ2-2	TRBV6-1	TGTGCCTCAGCGGGAGGGCCGAGCACCGGGGAGCTGTTTTTT	CASAGGPSTGELFF
TRBD1	.	TRBJ2-1	TRBV18	TGTGCCAGCTCACTATACCCGACCGGGACAGGGATTGGGAATGAGCAGTTCTTC	CASSLYPTGTGIGNEQFF
.	.	TRBJ2-1	TRBV4-2	TGTGCCAGCAGCCAAGAACTAGGTATTAGCGCGTACAATGAGCAGTTCTTC	CASSQELGISAYNEQFF
TRBD1	.	TRBJ2-2	TRBV2	TGTGCCAGCAGGTGGGACAGGGGGACTTCCGGGGAGCTGTTTTTT	CASRWDRGTSGELFF
TRBD1	.	TRBJ2-3	TRBV6-5	TGTGCCAGCAGTCAACAGGGGGCCAGCACAGATACGCAGTATTTT	CASSQQGASTDTQYF
.	.	TRBJ1-5	TRBV9	TGTGCCAGCAGCGTTCTATGGGGGATAGGATTGGAAAGCAATCAGCCCCAGCATTTT	CASSVLWGIGLESNQPQHF
.	few	TRBJ1-1	TRBV14	TGTGCCAGCAGCCAGGGGGGCATGAACACTGAAGCTTTCTTT	CASSQGGMNTEAFF